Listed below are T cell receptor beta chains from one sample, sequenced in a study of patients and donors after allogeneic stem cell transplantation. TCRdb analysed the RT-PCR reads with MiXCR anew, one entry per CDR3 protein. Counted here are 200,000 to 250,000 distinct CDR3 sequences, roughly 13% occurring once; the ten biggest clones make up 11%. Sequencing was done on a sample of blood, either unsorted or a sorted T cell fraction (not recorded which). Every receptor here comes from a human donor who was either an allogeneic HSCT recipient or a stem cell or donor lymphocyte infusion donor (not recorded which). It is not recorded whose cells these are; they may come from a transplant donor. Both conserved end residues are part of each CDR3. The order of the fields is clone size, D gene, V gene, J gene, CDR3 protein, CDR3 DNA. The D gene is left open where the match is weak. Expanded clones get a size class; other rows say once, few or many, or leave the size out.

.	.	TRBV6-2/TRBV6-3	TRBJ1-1	CASSYSDGTNTEAFF	TGTGCCAGCAGTTACTCGGATGGTACAAACACTGAAGCTTTCTTT
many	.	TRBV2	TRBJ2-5	CASKIDFQETQYF	TGTGCCAGCAAGATCGACTTTCAAGAGACCCAGTACTTC
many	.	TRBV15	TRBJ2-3	CATSRDERPTDTQYF	TGTGCCACCAGCAGAGATGAGCGGCCCACAGATACGCAGTATTTT
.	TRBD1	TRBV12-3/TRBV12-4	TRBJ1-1	CASSPLGQAANTEAFF	TGTGCCAGCAGCCCTCTTGGACAGGCAGCTAACACTGAAGCTTTCTTT
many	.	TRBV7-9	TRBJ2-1	CASSRGRYPFNEQFF	TGTGCCAGCAGCCGCGGACGGTATCCCTTCAATGAGCAGTTCTTC
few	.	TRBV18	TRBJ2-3	CASSPGGTSTDTQYF	TGTGCCAGCTCACCAGGGGGGACTAGCACAGATACGCAGTATTTT
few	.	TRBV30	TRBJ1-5	CAWSVGRDPQGRQPQHF	TGTGCCTGGAGTGTAGGTCGGGACCCTCAAGGGCGGCAGCCCCAGCATTTT
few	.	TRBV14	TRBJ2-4	CASSATSRVIQYF	TGTGCCAGCAGCGCGACAAGCCGGGTCATTCAGTACTTC
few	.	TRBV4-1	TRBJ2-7	CASSHGGTVLGREQYF	TGCGCCAGCAGCCATGGAGGGACAGTACTAGGGCGAGAGCAGTACTTC
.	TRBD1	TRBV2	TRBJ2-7	CASSGPGQVFDEQYF	TGTGCCAGCAGTGGCCCGGGACAGGTCTTCGACGAGCAGTACTTC
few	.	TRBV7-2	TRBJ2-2	CASSWGRMNTGELFF	TGTGCCAGCAGCTGGGGACGGATGAACACCGGGGAGCTGTTTTTT
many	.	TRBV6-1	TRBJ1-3	CASRADTNTIYF	TGTGCCAGCAGGGCGGACACAAACACCATATATTTT
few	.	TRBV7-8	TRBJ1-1	CASSDRQVGKTFF	TGTGCCAGCAGCGACCGACAGGTCGGGAAAACTTTCTTT
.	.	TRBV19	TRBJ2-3	CASSIRDTQYF	TGTGCCAGTAGTATCAGAGATACGCAGTATTTT
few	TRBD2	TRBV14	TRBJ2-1	CASSLRGGGYNEQFF	TGTGCCAGCAGCTTACGCGGGGGGGGATACAATGAGCAGTTCTTC
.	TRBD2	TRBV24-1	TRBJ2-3	CATRMLEREADTQYF	TGTGCCACCAGGATGCTCGAGCGGGAGGCAGATACGCAGTATTTT
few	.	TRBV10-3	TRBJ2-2	CAISTTGELFF	TGTGCCATCTCCACCACCGGGGAGCTGTTTTTT